Listed here are 23 T cell receptor beta chains from one sample, sequenced in a study of beta chain features in type 1 diabetes. TCRB transcripts that were expressed got sequenced, as all of the isolated RNA had been reverse transcribed. Profiled with immunoSEQ multiplex PCR; TCRdb holds only in-frame clones, not every one. The profile shows 350,000 to 450,000 clones, about 14% of them singletons. The sample consisted of naive CD4+ T cells from blood. The receptors originated from a man in his thirties or forties in good health.

This clone has more than one count but fewer than ten. The V and J genes are TRBV4-3 and TRBJ2-1; D possibly corresponds to TRBD2 (7 bases). V gave up 1 base and J gave up 7 bases, with 14 bases separating them. CDR1 is LGHNA and CDR2 is YSLEER in the germline V gene. CDR3 length: 15 residues. The CDR3: CASSQARGAWNEQFF. The CDR3 DNA sequence: TGCGCCAGCAGCCAAGCACGGGGGGCTTGGAATGAGCAGTTCTTC.

This clone was found a few times. This chain links TRBV6-1 with TRBJ2-7; 10 bases match TRBD1. J gave up 4 bases and V 8 bases, and 11 bases lay outside the gene matches. This CDR3 has 15 residues. Looked up from germline, CDR1 is MNHNS and CDR2 is SASEGT. In DNA, the CDR3 is TGTGCCAGCTACTACTTCAGGGGACAGGGGTACGAGCAGTACTTC. Translated: CASYYFRGQGYEQYF.

This clone was found a few times. The DNA for the CDR3 is TGTGCCAGCAGCCTTCGGACATGGAAGAACTCTGGGGCCAACGTCCTGACTTTC. Amino acids: CASSLRTWKNSGANVLTF. The chain joins TRBV7-2 to TRBJ2-6, with a weak D call TRBD1 (5 bases). Trimming took 5 bases from V and 0 from J, leaving 17 bases between them. The V gene's germline CDR1 is SGHTA and CDR2 FQGNSA. The CDR3 sequence is 18 residues long.

This clone has only a few counts. The V and J genes are TRBV29-1 and TRBJ1-2; TRBD1 matches 9 bases. The germline CDR1 and CDR2 sequences are SQVTM and ANQGSEA. There are 13 residues in the CDR3. V gave up 3 bases and J gave up 4 bases; unmatched junction bases: 3. The CDR3 nucleotides read TGCAGCGTTGAGACAGGGGGTTTCTATGGCTACACCTTC. Translated: CSVETGGFYGYTF.

This clone was found a few times. The chain recombines TRBV9 with TRBJ2-7; 10 positions match TRBD2. Trimming took 0 bases from V and 5 from J; bases not matched to a gene: 2. Germline lookup yields CDR1 SGDLS and CDR2 YYNGEE. The CDR3 length is 14 residues. CDR3 sequence: CASSVGLAGDEQYV. CDR3 nucleotide sequence: TGTGCCAGCAGCGTAGGCCTAGCGGGAGACGAGCAGTACGTC.

Turning to this clone: Within the sample, other DNA sequences also encode this same CDR3. The chain carries TRBV4-1 and TRBJ2-3; TRBD2 agrees at 8 bases. The CDR3 is made up of 15 amino acids. V shed 1 base and J 1 base; nucleotides not matched to a gene: 1. Germline lookup yields CDR1 MGHRA and CDR2 YSYEKL. The CDR3 reads CASSQVTSGTDTQYF. The CDR3 coding sequence is TGCGCCAGCAGCCAAGTGACTAGCGGCACAGATACGCAGTATTTT.

The rearrangement joins TRBV7-9 to TRBJ2-6; D may correspond to TRBD1 or TRBD2 (5 bases each). Germline lookup yields CDR1 SEHNR and CDR2 FQNEAQ (reference sequence). The V gene lost 3 bases and the J gene lost 0 bases, with 15 bases spanning the gap. This CDR3 has 18 amino acids. CDR3 coding DNA: TGTGCCAGCAGCTTGGTCTTCAGGGACCGCTCTGGGGCCAACGTCCTGACTTTC. Translation: CASSLVFRDRSGANVLTF.

This clone was observed a few times. The rearrangement joins TRBV29-1 to TRBJ1-2; no reliable D call. CDR1 and CDR2 (germline): SQVTM, ANQGSEA. The length of the CDR3 is 12 residues. Trimming removed 3 bases at V and 5 bases at J, with 10 bases between. The CDR3 protein is CSVDPHVYGYTF. In nucleotides, the CDR3 is TGCAGCGTTGACCCCCACGTATATGGCTACACCTTC. The variable domain in full, completed from reference TRBV29-1 and TRBJ1-2, reads SAVISQKPSRDICQRGTSLTIQCQVDSQVTMMFWYRQQPGQSLTLIATANQGSEATYESGFVIDKFPISRPNLTFSTLTVSNMSPEDSSIYLCSVDPHVYGYTFGSGTRLTVV.

This clone was seen a few times. V and J are TRBV2 and TRBJ2-2; D remains ambiguous. V was clipped by 7 bases and J by 1 base, with 4 bases between them. In germline, CDR1 is SNHLY, CDR2 FYNNEI. This CDR3 has 12 amino acids. CDR3 loop: CASTRNTGELFF. CDR3 nucleotide sequence: TGTGCCAGCACCCGGAACACCGGGGAGCTGTTTTTT.

J is TRBJ2-6 and V is TRBV6-1; perhaps TRBD1 as D (6 bases). This CDR3 is 15 amino acids long. Germline-derived CDR1 and CDR2 are MNHNS and SASEGT. V was trimmed by 5 bases and J by 4 bases, leaving 12 bases between them. The CDR3 coding sequence is TGTGCCAGCAGTACACAGGGCGAGGGGGCCAACGTCCTGACTTTC. Encoded protein: CASSTQGEGANVLTF.

In this sample, this clone turned up a few times. The rearrangement links TRBV7-6 to TRBJ2-7, with D unclear. The CDR3 is 12 residues long. Trimming took 8 bases from V and 0 from J, leaving 8 bases between them. From germline, CDR1 is SGHVS and CDR2 FNYEAQ. CDR3 in amino acids: CASLPLSYEQYF. The CDR3 region has the DNA TGTGCCAGCCTCCCTCTCTCCTACGAGCAGTACTTC.

This clone was counted a few times. The chain joins TRBV4-1 to TRBJ2-3; 7 nucleotides align to TRBD1. This CDR3 region has 16 residues. Trimming cost V 3 bases and J 7 bases; bases outside gene matches: 13. Germline V lookup: CDR1 MGHRA, CDR2 YSYEKL. CDR3 DNA sequence: TGCGCCAGCAGCCACCCGGGACAGACACCACAATATACGCAGTATTTT. Protein: CASSHPGQTPQYTQYF.

The V gene is TRBV21-1, the J gene TRBJ2-7. TRBV21-1 is a recognized pseudogene. This CDR3 has 15 amino acids. The CDR3 here is CASSSTVTNPHEQYV. In DNA form, the CDR3 reads TGTGCCAGCAGCAGCACCGTGACGAACCCCCACGAGCAGTACGTC.

There are a few counts of this clone. The chain combines TRBV19 with TRBJ2-5, with TRBD1 as a possible D gene (6 bases). With 1 base removed from V and 2 bases from J, the gap between germline ends came to 14 bases. CDR3 length: 16 amino acids. Germline V gene data show CDR1 as LNHDA and CDR2 as SQIVND (reference sequence). DNA for the CDR3: TGTGCCAGTAGTATAGGGAACACAGGGCTACAAGAGACCCAGTACTTC. It codes for CASSIGNTGLQETQYF.

This clone was picked up a small number of times. The chain has TRBV14 and TRBJ1-1, with D possibly TRBD1 on 5 matching bases. Germline lookup yields CDR1 SGHDN and CDR2 FVKESK. Between the trimmed V and J ends, which lost 2 bases and 1 base, there was a span of 14 bases. The CDR3 spans 16 residues. The CDR3: CASSQSPGIRNTEAFF. CDR3 DNA: TGTGCCAGCAGCCAATCACCAGGGATAAGGAACACTGAAGCTTTCTTT.

The rearrangement joins TRBV7-2 to TRBJ2-4; no clear D. This CDR3 is 14 amino acids long. V was pared by 4 bases and J by 1 base, with 8 bases between. The germline V gene has CDR1 SGHTA and CDR2 FQGNSA. The CDR3 loop reads CASSSSAAKNIQYF. In DNA form, the CDR3 reads TGTGCCAGCAGCTCCAGCGCGGCCAAAAACATTCAGTACTTC.

Remarks on this clone: This CDR3 is also generated by other DNA sequences in the sample. The chain couples TRBV7-2 to TRBJ2-1; TRBD2 might be the D (6 bases). The germline V gene has CDR1 SGHTA and CDR2 FQGNSA. V was clipped by 3 bases and J by 4 bases, with 13 bases between them. The CDR3 is 15 residues long. CDR3 protein: CASSLGGGGYNEQFF. The CDR3 coding sequence is TGTGCCAGCAGCTTGGGGGGAGGAGGTTACAATGAGCAGTTCTTC.

The table lists this clone with a few counts. The chain joins TRBV15 to TRBJ1-2, with D perhaps matching TRBD1 (6 bases). Between the trimmed V and J ends, which lost 4 bases and 5 bases, there was a span of 11 bases. The germline V gene has CDR1 LNHNV and CDR2 YYDKDF (reference sequence). This CDR3 region has 13 residues. CDR3 loop: CATSKDREYGYTF. CDR3 coding DNA: TGTGCCACCAGCAAGGACAGAGAGTATGGCTACACCTTC. The entire variable domain, with the rest obtained from reference TRBV15 and TRBJ1-2, is as follows: DAMVIQNPRYQVTQFGKPVTLSCSQTLNHNVMYWYQQKSSQAPKLLFHYYDKDFNNEADTPDNFQSRRPNTSFCFLDIRSPGLGDTAMYLCATSKDREYGYTFGSGTRLTVV.

There are a few counts of this clone. The chain is built from TRBV5-4 and TRBJ2-4; D is perhaps TRBD2 (8 bases). CDR3 length: 18 residues. V lost 3 bases, J lost 0 bases, and 19 bases lay in between. Germline CDR1 and CDR2: SGHNT and YYREEE (reference sequence). CDR3: CASSSPGGRGLAKNIQYF. The CDR3 region has the DNA TGTGCCAGCAGCTCCCCGGGAGGGAGGGGGCTAGCCAAAAACATTCAGTACTTC.

This clone was counted between two and nine times. The rearrangement uses TRBV29-1 and TRBJ1-5, with D perhaps matching TRBD1 (6 bases). V shed 4 bases and J shed 5 bases, with 12 bases lying between them. This CDR3 contains 13 residues. Germline V gene lookup returns CDR1 SQVTM and CDR2 ANQGSEA. CDR3 DNA sequence: TGCAGCGTTGCCAGGGGAAGGGATCAGCCCCAGCATTTT. The encoded protein is CSVARGRDQPQHF.

CDR3 bases: TGTGCCAGCATCTATCCGGGATTGGGTACTGATACGCAGTATTTT. Amino acids: CASIYPGLGTDTQYF. The chain links TRBV2 to TRBJ2-3, with D tentatively TRBD2 (5 bases). The CDR3 totals 15 residues. CDR1 SNHLY and CDR2 FYNNEI come from the germline V gene. V gave up 7 bases and J gave up 6 bases, with 20 bases separating them.

V gene TRBV18 combines with J gene TRBJ2-3, with TRBD2 as a possible D gene (6 bases). V shed 5 bases and J shed 6 bases, with 12 bases lying between them. Germline lookup yields CDR1 KGHSH and CDR2 LQKENI. The CDR3 runs to 13 residues. The CDR3 is CASSTLASDTQYF. DNA for the CDR3: TGTGCCAGCTCAACCCTAGCGTCGGATACGCAGTATTTT.

Here the CDR3 reads CSVGGTLGANTEAFF. The CDR3 nucleotides are TGCAGCGTTGGAGGGACCCTTGGGGCTAACACTGAAGCTTTCTTT. The chain couples TRBV29-1 to TRBJ1-1; a possible D gene is TRBD1 (5 bases). V was clipped by 4 bases and J by 2 bases, with 17 bases between them. CDR1 and CDR2 (germline): SQVTM, ANQGSEA. This CDR3 has 15 residues.